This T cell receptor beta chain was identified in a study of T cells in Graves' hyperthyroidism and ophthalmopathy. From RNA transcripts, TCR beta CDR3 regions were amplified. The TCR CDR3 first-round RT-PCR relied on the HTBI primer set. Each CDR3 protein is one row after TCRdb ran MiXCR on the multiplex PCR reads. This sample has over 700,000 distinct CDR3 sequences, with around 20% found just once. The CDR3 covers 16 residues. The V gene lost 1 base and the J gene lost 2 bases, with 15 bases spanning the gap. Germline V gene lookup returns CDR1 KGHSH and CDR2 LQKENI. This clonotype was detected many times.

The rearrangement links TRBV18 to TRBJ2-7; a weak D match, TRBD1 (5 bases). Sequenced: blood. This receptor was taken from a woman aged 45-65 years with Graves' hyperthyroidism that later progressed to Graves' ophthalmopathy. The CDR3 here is CASSPQRGQSPYEQYF. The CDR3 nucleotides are TGTGCCAGCTCACCACAAAGGGGCCAATCTCCCTACGAGCAGTACTTC.